This T cell receptor beta chain was captured by sequencing in a study of T cell responses to AZD1222 COVID-19 vaccine. The CDR3 loop spans 17 amino acids. CDR1 is SGHTA and CDR2 is FQGNSA in the germline V gene. V dropped 1 base and J dropped 2 bases, with 15 bases sitting between them. The table came from immunoSEQ multiplex PCR; TCRdb's copy has only in-frame clones and leaves some out. Altogether approximately 130,000 clones are present, more than 85% being singletons, with the ten largest covering 3.1%. This clonotype originated in an adult in good health. The rearrangement uses TRBV7-2 and TRBJ1-3; the D gene is possibly TRBD1 (5 bases). The sample was peripheral blood, taken on day 0 of AZD1222 vaccination. Written as DNA, the CDR3 is TGTGCCAGCAGCTTAGTGGGTTTGAGCAGGGCTGGAAACACCATATATTTT. It is translated as CASSLVGLSRAGNTIYF.